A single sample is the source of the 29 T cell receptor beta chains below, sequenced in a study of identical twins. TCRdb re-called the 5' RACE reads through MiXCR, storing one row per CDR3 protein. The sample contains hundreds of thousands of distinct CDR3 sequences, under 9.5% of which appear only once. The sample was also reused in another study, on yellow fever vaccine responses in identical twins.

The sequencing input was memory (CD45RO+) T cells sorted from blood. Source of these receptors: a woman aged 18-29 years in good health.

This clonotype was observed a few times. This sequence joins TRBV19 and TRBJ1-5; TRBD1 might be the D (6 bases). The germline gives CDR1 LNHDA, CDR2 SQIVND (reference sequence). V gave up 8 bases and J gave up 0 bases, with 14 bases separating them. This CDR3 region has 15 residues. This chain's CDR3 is CASRARTDSNQPQHF. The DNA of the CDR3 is TGTGCCAGTCGGGCTAGGACAGATAGCAATCAGCCCCAGCATTTT.

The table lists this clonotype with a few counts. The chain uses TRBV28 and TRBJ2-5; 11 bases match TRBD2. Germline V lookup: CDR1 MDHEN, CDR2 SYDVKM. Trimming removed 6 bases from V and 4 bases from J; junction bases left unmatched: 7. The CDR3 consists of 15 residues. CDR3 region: CASRRLAGGGETQYF. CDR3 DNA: TGTGCCAGCAGGAGGCTAGCGGGGGGCGGAGAGACCCAGTACTTC.

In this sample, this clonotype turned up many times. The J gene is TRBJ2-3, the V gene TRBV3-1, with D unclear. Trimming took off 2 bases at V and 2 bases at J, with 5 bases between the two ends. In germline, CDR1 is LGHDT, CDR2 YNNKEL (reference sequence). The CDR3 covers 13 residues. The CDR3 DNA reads TGTGCCAGCAGCCAAAGCCCCACAGATACGCAGTATTTT. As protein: CASSQSPTDTQYF.

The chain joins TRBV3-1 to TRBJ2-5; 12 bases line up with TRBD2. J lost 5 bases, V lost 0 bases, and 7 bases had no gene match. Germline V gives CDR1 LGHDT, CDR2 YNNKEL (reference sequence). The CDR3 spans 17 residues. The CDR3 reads CASSQDLTSGGTETQYF. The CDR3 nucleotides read TGTGCCAGCAGCCAAGATCTCACTAGCGGGGGGACGGAGACCCAGTACTTC.

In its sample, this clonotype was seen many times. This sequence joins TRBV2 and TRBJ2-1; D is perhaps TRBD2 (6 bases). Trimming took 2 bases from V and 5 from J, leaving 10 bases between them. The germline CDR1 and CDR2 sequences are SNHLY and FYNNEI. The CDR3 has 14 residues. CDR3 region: CASSELANHNEQFF. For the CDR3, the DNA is TGTGCCAGCAGTGAACTAGCGAACCACAATGAGCAGTTCTTC.

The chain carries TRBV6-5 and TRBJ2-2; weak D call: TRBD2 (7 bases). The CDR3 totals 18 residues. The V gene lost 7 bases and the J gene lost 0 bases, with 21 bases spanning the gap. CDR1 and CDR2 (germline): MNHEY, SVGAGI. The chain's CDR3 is CASNHRGGAKPNTGELFF. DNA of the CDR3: TGTGCCAGCAATCACCGAGGGGGGGCGAAGCCGAACACCGGGGAGCTGTTTTTT.

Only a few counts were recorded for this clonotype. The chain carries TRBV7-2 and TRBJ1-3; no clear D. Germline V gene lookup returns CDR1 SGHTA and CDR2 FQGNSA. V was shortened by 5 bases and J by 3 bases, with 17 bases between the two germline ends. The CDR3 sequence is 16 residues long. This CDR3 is CASSPTGSILGNTIYF. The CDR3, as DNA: TGTGCCAGCAGCCCCACCGGGTCGATCCTTGGAAACACCATATATTTT.

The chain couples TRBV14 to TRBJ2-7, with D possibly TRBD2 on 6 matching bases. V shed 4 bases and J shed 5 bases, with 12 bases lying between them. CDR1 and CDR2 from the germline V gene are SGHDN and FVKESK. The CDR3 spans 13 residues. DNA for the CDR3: TGTGCCAGCAGCCCCCCCGGGAGTCACGAGCAGTACTTC. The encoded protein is CASSPPGSHEQYF.

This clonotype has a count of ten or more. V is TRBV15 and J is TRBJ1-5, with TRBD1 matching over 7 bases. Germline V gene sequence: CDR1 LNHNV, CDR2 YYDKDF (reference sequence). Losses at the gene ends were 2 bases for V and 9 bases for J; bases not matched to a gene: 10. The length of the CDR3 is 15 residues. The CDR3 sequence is CATSRPRDRGRPQHF. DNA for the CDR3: TGTGCCACCAGCAGACCCCGGGACAGAGGACGGCCCCAGCATTTT.

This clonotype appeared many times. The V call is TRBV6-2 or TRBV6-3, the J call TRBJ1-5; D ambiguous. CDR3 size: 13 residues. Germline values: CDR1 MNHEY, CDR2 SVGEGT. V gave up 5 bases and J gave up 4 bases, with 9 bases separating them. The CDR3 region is CASSRSRNQPQHF. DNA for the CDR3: TGTGCCAGCAGTCGATCCCGTAATCAGCCCCAGCATTTT.

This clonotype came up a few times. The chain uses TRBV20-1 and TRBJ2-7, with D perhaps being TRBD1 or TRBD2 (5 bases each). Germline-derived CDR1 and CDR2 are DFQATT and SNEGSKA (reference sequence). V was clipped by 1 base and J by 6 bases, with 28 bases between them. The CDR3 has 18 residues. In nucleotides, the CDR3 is TGCAGTGCTAGAGGCCTGGGTGCACCGGGACGTGAATATGGCGAGCAGTACGTC. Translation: CSARGLGAPGREYGEQYV.

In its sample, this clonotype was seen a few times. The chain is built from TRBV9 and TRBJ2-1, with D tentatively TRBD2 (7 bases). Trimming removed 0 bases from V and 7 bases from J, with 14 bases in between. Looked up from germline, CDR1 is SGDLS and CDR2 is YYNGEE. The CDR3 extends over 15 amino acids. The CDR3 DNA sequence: TGTGCCAGCAGCGTAGAGGGGGGGGGGCTGAATGAGCAGTTCTTC. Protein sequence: CASSVEGGGLNEQFF.

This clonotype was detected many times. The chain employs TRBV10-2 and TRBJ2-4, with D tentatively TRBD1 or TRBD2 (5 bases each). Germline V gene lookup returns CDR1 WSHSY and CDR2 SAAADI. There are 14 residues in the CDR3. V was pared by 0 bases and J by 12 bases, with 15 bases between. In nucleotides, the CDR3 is TGCGCCAGCAGTGAGTCAGGGACCGGAGGAGATCAGTACTTC. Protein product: CASSESGTGGDQYF.

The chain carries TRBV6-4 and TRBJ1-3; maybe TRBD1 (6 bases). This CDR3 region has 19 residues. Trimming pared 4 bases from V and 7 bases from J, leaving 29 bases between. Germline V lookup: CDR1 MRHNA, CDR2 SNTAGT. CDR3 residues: CASSARGPYTGMRANTIYF. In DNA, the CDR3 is TGTGCCAGCAGTGCCCGAGGCCCCTACACAGGGATGAGGGCCAACACCATATATTTT.

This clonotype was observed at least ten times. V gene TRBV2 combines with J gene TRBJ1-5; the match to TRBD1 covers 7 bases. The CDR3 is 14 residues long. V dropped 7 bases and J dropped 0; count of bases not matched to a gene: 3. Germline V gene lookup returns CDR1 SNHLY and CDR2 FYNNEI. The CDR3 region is CASTGTASNQPQHF. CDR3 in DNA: TGTGCCAGCACTGGGACAGCTAGCAATCAGCCCCAGCATTTT.

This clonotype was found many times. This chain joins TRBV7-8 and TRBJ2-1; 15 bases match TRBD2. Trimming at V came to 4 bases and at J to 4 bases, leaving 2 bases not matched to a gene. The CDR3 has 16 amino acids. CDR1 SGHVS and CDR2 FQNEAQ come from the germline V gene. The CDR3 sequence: CASSSGLAGGYNEQFF. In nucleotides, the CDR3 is TGTGCCAGCAGCTCAGGACTAGCGGGAGGGTACAATGAGCAGTTCTTC.

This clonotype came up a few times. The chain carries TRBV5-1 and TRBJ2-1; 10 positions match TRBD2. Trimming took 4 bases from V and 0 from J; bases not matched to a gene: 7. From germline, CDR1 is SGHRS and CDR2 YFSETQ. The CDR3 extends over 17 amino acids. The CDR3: CASSGGSGGLSYNEQFF. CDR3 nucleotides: TGCGCCAGCAGCGGAGGTAGCGGGGGGCTCTCCTACAATGAGCAGTTCTTC.

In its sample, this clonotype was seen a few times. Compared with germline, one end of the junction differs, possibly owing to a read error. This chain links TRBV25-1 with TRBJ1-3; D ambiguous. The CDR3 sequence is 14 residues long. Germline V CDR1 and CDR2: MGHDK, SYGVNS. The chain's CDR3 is CASSEPGFGPPSDF. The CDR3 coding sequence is TGTGCCAGCAGTGAGCCCGGTTTTGGGCCCCCTTCAGATTTT. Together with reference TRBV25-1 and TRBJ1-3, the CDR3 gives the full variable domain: EADIYQTPRYLVIGTGKKITLECSQTMGHDKMYWYQQDPGMELHLIHYSYGVNSTEKGDLSSESTVSRIRTEHFPLTLESARPSHTSQYLCASSEPGFGPPSDFGEGSWLTVV.

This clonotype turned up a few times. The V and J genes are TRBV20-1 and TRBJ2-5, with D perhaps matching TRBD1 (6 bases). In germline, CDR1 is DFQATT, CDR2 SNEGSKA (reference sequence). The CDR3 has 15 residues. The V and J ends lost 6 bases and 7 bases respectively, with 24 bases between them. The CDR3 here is CSATTTGGDWGTQYF. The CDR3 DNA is TGCAGTGCCACAACGACAGGTGGCGATTGGGGGACCCAGTACTTC.

This CDR3 reads CSVVDRKSNTEAFF. CDR3 in DNA: TGCAGCGTTGTCGACAGAAAGTCGAACACTGAAGCTTTCTTT. The chain carries TRBV29-1 and TRBJ1-1, with D perhaps TRBD1 (5 bases). CDR3 length equals 14 residues. The germline V gene has CDR1 SQVTM and CDR2 ANQGSEA. The V and J ends lost 4 bases and 1 base respectively, with 13 bases between them.

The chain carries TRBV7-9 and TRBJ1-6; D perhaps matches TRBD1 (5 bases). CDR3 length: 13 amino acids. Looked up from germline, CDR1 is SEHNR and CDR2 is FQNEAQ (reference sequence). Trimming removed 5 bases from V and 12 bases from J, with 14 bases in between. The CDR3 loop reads CASSRTGGGPLHF. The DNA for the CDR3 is TGTGCCAGCAGCCGGACGGGGGGGGGACCCCTCCACTTT.

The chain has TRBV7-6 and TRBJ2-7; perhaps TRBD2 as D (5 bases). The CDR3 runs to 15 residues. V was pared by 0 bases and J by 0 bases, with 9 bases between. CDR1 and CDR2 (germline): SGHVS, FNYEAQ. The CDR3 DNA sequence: TGTGCCAGCAGCTTAGCGGGCGGGCGCTCCTACGAGCAGTACTTC. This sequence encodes CASSLAGGRSYEQYF.

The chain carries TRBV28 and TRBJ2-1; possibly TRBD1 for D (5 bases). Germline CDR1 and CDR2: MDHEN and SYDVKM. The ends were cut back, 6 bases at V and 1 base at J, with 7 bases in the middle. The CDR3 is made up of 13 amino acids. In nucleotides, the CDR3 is TGTGCCAGCAGGGCAGGGTCCTACAATGAGCAGTTCTTC. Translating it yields CASRAGSYNEQFF.

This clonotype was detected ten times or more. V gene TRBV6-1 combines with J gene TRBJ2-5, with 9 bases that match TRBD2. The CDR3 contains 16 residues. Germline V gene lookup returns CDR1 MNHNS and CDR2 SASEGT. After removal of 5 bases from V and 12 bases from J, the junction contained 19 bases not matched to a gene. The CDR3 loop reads CASSLGPSSGVSTKYF. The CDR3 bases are TGTGCCAGCAGTCTTGGCCCCTCTAGCGGGGTCTCCACGAAGTACTTC.

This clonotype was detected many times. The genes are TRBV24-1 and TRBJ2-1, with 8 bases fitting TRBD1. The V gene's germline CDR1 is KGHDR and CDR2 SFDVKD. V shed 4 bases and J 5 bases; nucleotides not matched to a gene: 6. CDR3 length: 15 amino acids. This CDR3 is CATSDQGTGNNEQFF. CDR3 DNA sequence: TGTGCCACCAGTGACCAGGGGACAGGCAACAATGAGCAGTTCTTC.

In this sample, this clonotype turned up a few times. The CDR3 loop is CASSLGLGGPDTQYF. CDR3 nucleotide sequence: TGTGCCAGCAGCCTAGGACTAGGAGGGCCAGATACGCAGTATTTT. V is TRBV3-1 and J is TRBJ2-3, with 7 bases lining up with TRBD2. This CDR3 is 15 amino acids long. Unmatched junction bases numbered 8, after V lost 4 bases and J lost 4 bases. Germline-derived CDR1 and CDR2 are LGHDT and YNNKEL (reference sequence).

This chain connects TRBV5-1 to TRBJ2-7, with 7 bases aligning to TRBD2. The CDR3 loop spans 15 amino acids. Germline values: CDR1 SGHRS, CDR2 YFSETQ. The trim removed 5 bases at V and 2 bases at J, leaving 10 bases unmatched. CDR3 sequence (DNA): TGCGCCAGCAGTCTCCAACCGGGGGGAACCTACGAGCAGTACGTC. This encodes CASSLQPGGTYEQYV.

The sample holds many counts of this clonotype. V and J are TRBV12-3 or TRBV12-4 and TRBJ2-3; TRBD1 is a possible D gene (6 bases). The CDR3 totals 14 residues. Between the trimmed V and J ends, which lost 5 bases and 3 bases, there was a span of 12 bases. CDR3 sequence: CASSPDSRTDTQYF. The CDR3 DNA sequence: TGTGCCAGCAGTCCGGACAGTCGGACAGATACGCAGTATTTT.

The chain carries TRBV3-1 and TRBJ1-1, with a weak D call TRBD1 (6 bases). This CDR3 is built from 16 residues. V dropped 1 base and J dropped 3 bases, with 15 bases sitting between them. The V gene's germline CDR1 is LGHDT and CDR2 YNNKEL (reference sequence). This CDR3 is CASSQVTQGRDTEAFF. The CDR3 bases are TGTGCCAGCAGCCAAGTCACCCAGGGGAGGGACACTGAAGCTTTCTTT.